The rows below give T cell receptor beta chains drawn from one sample of a study of Graves' ophthalmopathy and Graves' hyperthyroidism. Via MiXCR, TCRdb re-called the multiplex PCR reads, giving one row per CDR3 protein. The repertoire has approximately 700,000 distinct CDR3 sequences, 40% of them found once; the top ten carry 44%. Sequenced material: peripheral blood. The receptor source for this set is an adult man with Graves' ophthalmopathy. The CDR3 runs from the conserved cysteine through the conserved F or W. A D gene is named only where the DNA matches it firmly. The size entry is marked missing in some rows and otherwise reads once, few, many or a size class.

TRBV25-1	TRBD2	few	TRBJ2-7	CASSLVGGRPNSYEQYF	TGTGCCAGCAGTTTAGTAGGCGGGAGGCCAAACTCCTACGAGCAGTACTTC
TRBV10-2	.	many	TRBJ2-7	CATLSGRRGEQYF	TGCGCCACCCTCTCGGGAAGACGGGGCGAGCAGTACTTC
TRBV10-3	.	.	TRBJ1-5	CAISDTTGRKHF	TGTGCCATCAGTGACACTACGGGACGGAAGCATTTT
TRBV29-1	.	.	TRBJ1-1	CSVEQGAGASTEAFF	TGCAGCGTTGAACAGGGTGCGGGGGCCAGCACTGAAGCTTTCTTT
TRBV10-3	.	.	TRBJ2-6	CASKRQASGANVLTF	TGTGCCAGCAAGCGACAGGCCTCTGGGGCCAACGTCCTGACTTTC
TRBV10-3	.	many	TRBJ1-6	CAISESPNSPLHF	TGTGCCATCAGTGAGTCGCCCAATTCACCCCTCCACTTT
TRBV7-9	TRBD1	few	TRBJ1-5	CASSYGTGINQPQHF	TGCGCCAGCAGCTACGGGACAGGGATCAATCAGCCCCAGCATTTT
TRBV7-9	.	many	TRBJ2-7	CASSPNGYEQYF	TGTGCCAGCAGCCCGAACGGCTACGAGCAGTACTTC
TRBV2	.	few	TRBJ2-7	CASSQELLYGQYF	TGTGCCAGCAGCCAAGAATTGCTCTACGGGCAGTACTTC
TRBV7-3	TRBD1	few	TRBJ1-1	CASSQVGQAHTEAFF	TGCGCCAGCAGCCAAGTGGGACAGGCGCACACTGAAGCTTTCTTT
TRBV15	TRBD1	many	TRBJ1-5	CATSRVGAGGRLGQPQHF	TGTGCCACCAGCAGAGTTGGAGCAGGGGGTCGGCTTGGTCAGCCCCAGCATTTT
TRBV10-3	TRBD1	.	TRBJ1-5	CAISDHGGQGGNQPQHF	TGTGCCATCAGTGACCACGGGGGACAGGGCGGCAATCAGCCCCAGCATTTT
TRBV29-1	.	many	TRBJ2-5	CSVEDRGGETQYF	TGCAGCGTTGAAGATCGGGGTGGAGAGACCCAGTACTTC
TRBV10-3	.	once	TRBJ1-1	CASSLFEGSEAFF	TGTGCCAGCAGTTTGTTCGAGGGCTCTGAAGCTTTCTTT
TRBV9	TRBD1	many	TRBJ2-5	CASSGGQDQETQYF	TGTGCCAGCAGCGGGGGACAGGACCAAGAGACCCAGTACTTC
TRBV20-1	.	few	TRBJ2-5	CSAPRSMETQYF	TGCAGTGCTCCAAGGTCCATGGAGACCCAGTACTTC
TRBV15	TRBD1	once	TRBJ1-2	CATSRVGGGDDNGYTF	TGTGCCACCAGCAGGGTTGGAGGGGGCGACGACAATGGCTACACCTTC
TRBV7-9	.	.	TRBJ2-2	CASIREAGFGGELFF	TGTGCCAGCATAAGGGAAGCGGGCTTTGGCGGGGAGCTGTTTTTT
TRBV25-1	TRBD2	.	TRBJ2-7	CASSLTSGTQYF	TGTGCCAGCAGTTTGACTAGCGGGACACAGTACTTC
TRBV5-8	.	many	TRBJ1-2	CASNVADNYGYTF	TGTGCCAGCAACGTCGCGGATAACTATGGCTACACCTTC
TRBV25-1	.	.	TRBJ1-1	CASRAGNMNTEAFF	TGTGCCAGTCGGGCCGGGAATATGAACACTGAAGCTTTCTTT
TRBV7-2	TRBD2	many	TRBJ2-7	CASSLVRGSSEQYF	TGTGCCAGCAGCTTAGTCCGCGGGAGCAGCGAGCAGTACTTC
TRBV7-9	TRBD1	.	TRBJ1-1	CASRPQGAVNTEAFF	TGTGCCAGCAGGCCACAGGGGGCGGTGAACACTGAAGCTTTCTTT
TRBV7-3	.	.	TRBJ2-7	CASSPFAVGRSYEQYF	TGTGCCAGCAGCCCTTTTGCTGTGGGACGGAGCTACGAGCAGTACTTC
TRBV7-9	.	.	TRBJ2-5	CASSLGATVGETQYF	TGTGCCAGCAGCTTAGGCGCCACGGTGGGAGAGACCCAGTACTTC
TRBV7-4	.	.	TRBJ1-2	CASSQDGRNGYTF	TGTGCCAGCAGCCAAGACGGACGGAATGGCTACACCTTC
TRBV29-1	TRBD1	many	TRBJ2-6	CSVEEWDREPGANVLTF	TGCAGCGTTGAAGAATGGGACAGGGAACCTGGGGCCAACGTCCTGACTTTC
TRBV7-9	TRBD1	.	TRBJ2-5	CASSLSGRGREETQYF	TGTGCCAGCAGCTTAAGCGGCAGGGGGCGCGAAGAGACCCAGTACTTC
TRBV9	TRBD1	few	TRBJ1-5	CASSEGQGANQPQHF	TGTGCCAGCAGCGAGGGACAGGGGGCTAATCAGCCCCAGCATTTT
TRBV20-1	TRBD2	few	TRBJ2-7	CSARMLGLAGLREQYF	TGCAGTGCTAGAATGTTGGGGCTAGCGGGACTTCGCGAGCAGTACTTC
TRBV5-1	.	few	TRBJ2-6	CASSLAVAGANVLTF	TGCGCCAGCAGCTTGGCAGTAGCTGGGGCCAACGTCCTGACTTTC
TRBV7-2	TRBD2	.	TRBJ2-5	CASSFLAESGETQYF	TGTGCCAGCAGCTTTCTAGCGGAATCGGGGGAGACCCAGTACTTC
TRBV6-5	TRBD1	.	TRBJ1-1	CASSYGLGTGGAEAFF	TGTGCCAGCAGTTACGGGCTAGGGACAGGGGGCGCTGAAGCTTTCTTT
TRBV20-1	.	many	TRBJ2-5	CSADRLAQYF	TGCAGTGCTGACCGATTGGCCCAGTACTTC
TRBV20-1	TRBD2	.	TRBJ2-5	CSARDRLAGETQYF	TGCAGTGCTAGAGATCGTCTAGCGGGAGAGACCCAGTACTTC
TRBV29-1	TRBD1	many	TRBJ1-1	CSVEDRFSQGAYTEAFF	TGCAGCGTTGAAGATCGGTTTTCACAGGGGGCTTACACTGAAGCTTTCTTT
TRBV19	.	few	TRBJ2-2	CASSIFRSNGELFF	TGTGCCAGTAGTATCTTTAGGTCCAACGGGGAGCTGTTTTTT
TRBV19	.	many	TRBJ1-1	CASSIGVNTEAFF	TGTGCCAGTAGTATCGGGGTGAACACTGAAGCTTTCTTT
TRBV25-1	TRBD1	many	TRBJ1-1	CASSAIPGTGGTEAFF	TGTGCCAGCAGTGCCATTCCCGGGACAGGCGGCACTGAAGCTTTCTTT
TRBV4-2	.	.	TRBJ1-2	CASSQEKQATLMGYTF	TGTGCCAGCAGCCAAGAAAAACAAGCTACTCTAATGGGCTACACCTTC
TRBV14	TRBD1	few	TRBJ2-5	CASSQEWGTAGTGEKETQYF	TGTGCCAGCAGCCAAGAATGGGGAACTGCCGGGACAGGGGAAAAAGAGACCCAGTACTTC
TRBV7-2	.	.	TRBJ2-5	CASSRSGGANRETQYF	TGTGCCAGCAGCCGAAGTGGGGGAGCTAATAGGGAGACCCAGTACTTC
TRBV25-1	TRBD1	.	TRBJ2-5	CASSQGTGWETQYF	TGCGCCAGCAGCCAAGGGACAGGGTGGGAGACCCAGTACTTC
TRBV11-2	TRBD1	.	TRBJ1-1	CASSPIGQGAPNTEAFF	TGTGCCAGCAGCCCAATCGGGCAGGGGGCCCCGAACACTGAAGCTTTCTTT
TRBV20-1	TRBD1	.	TRBJ2-7	CSAQPGGEQYF	TGCAGTGCTCAACCAGGGGGCGAGCAGTACTTC
TRBV14	.	few	TRBJ2-7	CASSSQGGFEQYF	TGTGCCAGCAGCAGCCAAGGGGGTTTCGAGCAGTACTTC
TRBV5-6	.	.	TRBJ2-5	CASSFWAGRSSETQYF	TGTGCCAGCAGCTTTTGGGCTGGCAGGTCATCGGAGACCCAGTACTTC
TRBV9	TRBD1	.	TRBJ1-1	CASSQADRPANTEAFF	TGCGCCAGCAGCCAAGCGGACAGGCCGGCGAACACTGAAGCTTTCTTT
TRBV7-2	.	many	TRBJ2-7	CASSLRGVEQYF	TGTGCCAGCAGCTTAAGGGGGGTCGAGCAGTACTTC
TRBV25-1	TRBD2	.	TRBJ2-2	CASSQDLPRLAGKTGELFF	TGTGCCAGCAGCCAAGATTTACCACGGCTAGCGGGAAAGACCGGGGAGCTGTTTTTT
TRBV29-1	.	few	TRBJ2-1	CAADDNEQFF	TGCGCGGCGGACGACAATGAGCAGTTCTTC
TRBV28	.	.	TRBJ1-5	CASRAGVYSNQPQHF	TGTGCCAGCAGGGCGGGGGTCTATAGCAATCAGCCCCAGCATTTT
TRBV7-9	.	many	TRBJ1-5	CASSVTANQPQHF	TGTGCCAGCAGCGTGACAGCCAATCAGCCCCAGCATTTT
TRBV29-1	.	many	TRBJ2-7	CSVEDGLKSYEQYF	TGCAGCGTTGAAGACGGGCTGAAATCCTACGAGCAGTACTTC
TRBV2	.	many	TRBJ2-5	CASSGTAGETQYF	TGTGCCAGCAGTGGGACGGCGGGGGAGACCCAGTACTTC